This T cell receptor beta chain was obtained from a study of CXCR3-negative and CXCR3-positive naive CD8 T cells. This CDR3 has 16 amino acids. Germline-derived CDR1 and CDR2 are WNHNN and SYGVQD (reference sequence). Whole-study results and caveats: For CXCR3-positive naive cells, TRB CDR3s were more hydrophobic than those of CXCR3-negative naive cells.

As regards this clonotype: The antigen remains undetermined.

Preparation of TRB cDNA libraries relied on 5' RACE carrying UMI labels. TCRdb re-called the 5' RACE reads, yielding one record per CDR3 amino acid sequence without DNA. This sample's table reports some 140,000 distinct CDR3 sequences. The source is a human donor in good health. Some clones in this sample may be carry-over from other donors' samples. The sample was naive CXCR3+ CD8+ T cells from blood. Subset meaning: CD45RO-CCR7+CD27+CD95- naive CD8+ T cells expressing CXCR3 (TNR3+). The chain combines TRBV10-1 with TRBJ2-1; the D call of TRBD1 rests on TCRdb alone, since no DNA is present to check it. CDR3 region: CASAPARGPTYNEQFF.